This passage covers 28 T cell receptor beta chains from one sample sequenced in a study of shared clonotypes between healthy human individuals. Produced via immunoSEQ multiplex PCR; TCRdb's table is partial and in-frame only. The sample has roughly 2,300,000 clones; approximately 90% are singletons. The sequenced material came from naive CD4+ T cells from PBMCs. The subset is: CD45RA+ positively selected. The receptors here all came from a man younger than 30 in good health. Some clones in this sample may be carry-over from other donors' samples.

This chain connects TRBV7-9 to TRBJ1-1; D is unresolved. The V gene lost 1 base and the J gene lost 2 bases, with 8 bases spanning the gap. The CDR3 consists of 14 residues. Germline V lookup: CDR1 SEHNR, CDR2 FQNEAQ (reference sequence). The CDR3: CASSLEGKNTEAFF. Written as DNA, the CDR3 is TGTGCCAGCAGCTTAGAAGGAAAAAACACTGAAGCTTTCTTT.

On this clone itself: Other nucleotide sequences in the sample specify the same CDR3. The rearrangement uses TRBV5-1 and TRBJ2-1; D remains ambiguous. This CDR3 region has 14 residues. V lost 4 bases to trimming and J lost 6 bases, with 14 bases between them. Germline CDR1 and CDR2: SGHRS and YFSETQ. CDR3 nucleotide sequence: TGCGCCAGCAGCCTTGGGTTAGCAGCCAATGAGCAGTTCTTC. It specifies CASSLGLAANEQFF. Drawing the rest from reference TRBV5-1 and TRBJ2-1, the complete variable domain is KAGVTQTPRYLIKTRGQQVTLSCSPISGHRSVSWYQQTPGQGLQFLFEYFSETQRNKGNFPGRFSGRQFSNSRSEMNVSTLELGDSALYLCASSLGLAANEQFFGPGTRLTVL.

The rearrangement links TRBV11-2 to TRBJ2-1, with 9 bases identical to TRBD2. The CDR3 consists of 19 residues. Germline values: CDR1 SGHAT, CDR2 FQNNGV. Trimming at V came to 0 bases and at J to 0 bases, leaving 9 bases not matched to a gene. The CDR3 protein is CASSLDFASGDSSYNEQFF. Here the CDR3 DNA reads TGTGCCAGCAGCTTAGACTTTGCTAGCGGGGACAGCTCCTACAATGAGCAGTTCTTC.

This clone was observed a handful of times. This chain joins TRBV5-1 and TRBJ2-7; possibly TRBD1 or TRBD2 for D (6 bases each). The V gene's germline CDR1 is SGHRS and CDR2 YFSETQ. V shed 0 bases and J shed 3 bases, with 13 bases lying between them. The CDR3 runs 15 residues. CDR3 region: CASSLAGGAGYEQYF. The CDR3 DNA is TGCGCCAGCAGCTTGGCCGGGGGCGCAGGCTACGAGCAGTACTTC.

The genes are TRBV11-2 and TRBJ2-7; 8 bases match TRBD1. The CDR3 runs 15 residues. The ends lost 2 bases at V and 3 bases at J; junction bases unmatched: 6. Germline-derived CDR1 and CDR2 are SGHAT and FQNNGV. DNA of the CDR3: TGTGCCAGCAGCTTATCGCAGGGGGCTGTCTACGAGCAGTACTTC. It encodes CASSLSQGAVYEQYF.

The V and J genes are TRBV30 and TRBJ1-2, with D tentatively TRBD1 (5 bases). In germline, CDR1 is GTSNPN, CDR2 SVGIG (reference sequence). The V end was cut by 3 bases, the J end by 6 bases, with 14 bases between. CDR3 length: 13 amino acids. CDR3 region: CAWRWGEGNGYTF. Written as DNA, the CDR3 is TGTGCCTGGAGATGGGGGGAGGGGAATGGCTACACCTTC.

The chain links TRBV10-3 to TRBJ2-1; possible D gene TRBD2, 5 bases. Germline lookup yields CDR1 ENHRY and CDR2 SYGVKD. V was cut by 4 bases and J by 2 bases, with 12 bases left in between. This CDR3 is 15 amino acids long. CDR3 in DNA: TGTGCCATCAGTGTGGGTGGGAGTGCCTACAATGAGCAGTTCTTC. This codes for CAISVGGSAYNEQFF.

This chain joins TRBV6-5 and TRBJ1-2, with TRBD1 matching over 9 bases. This CDR3 is built from 15 residues. CDR1 and CDR2 from the germline V gene are MNHEY and SVGAGI. The V and J ends lost 5 bases and 4 bases, in that order; junction bases with no gene match: 8. This chain's CDR3 is CASSPRGTGRYGYTF. The CDR3 DNA is TGTGCCAGCAGTCCACGAGGGACAGGGCGCTATGGCTACACCTTC.

The chain joins TRBV5-6 to TRBJ2-7; D remains unclear. V shed 0 bases and J shed 0 bases, with 13 bases lying between them. CDR1 and CDR2 (germline): SGHDT, YYEEEE. This CDR3 has 16 amino acids. CDR3 loop: CASSLGGLSSSYEQYF. The CDR3, as DNA: TGTGCCAGCAGCTTGGGGGGTCTCTCAAGCTCCTACGAGCAGTACTTC.

A word on this clone: The same CDR3 is also encoded by other DNA sequences in this sample. V and J are TRBV5-1 and TRBJ2-1, with 7 bases matching TRBD2. CDR1 and CDR2 from the germline V gene are SGHRS and YFSETQ. V dropped 0 bases and J dropped 2; count of bases not matched to a gene: 2. The CDR3 has 15 residues. The CDR3 bases are TGCGCCAGCAGCTTGGTGGCGGGAGCCTACAATGAGCAGTTCTTC. Residues: CASSLVAGAYNEQFF.

V and J are TRBV11-2 and TRBJ2-2; D may correspond to TRBD1 or TRBD2 (6 bases each). The CDR3 contains 15 residues. Germline-derived CDR1 and CDR2 are SGHAT and FQNNGV. The V end lost 7 bases, the J end lost 4 bases, and 16 bases lay between the germline ends. CDR3 sequence (DNA): TGTGCCAGCAACCATAGGGGGGCCTCCACCGGGGAGCTGTTTTTT. As protein: CASNHRGASTGELFF.

This chain links TRBV14 with TRBJ1-1; D is unclear. The CDR3 runs 14 residues. Germline assignment: CDR1 SGHDN and CDR2 FVKESK. Deletions cut 3 bases from V and 0 bases from J, with 8 bases between. CDR3 nucleotide sequence: TGTGCCAGCAGCCAGGGAGCCATGAACACTGAAGCTTTCTTT. Protein product: CASSQGAMNTEAFF. The full variable domain, completed using reference TRBV14 and TRBJ1-1, is EAGVTQFPSHSVIEKGQTVTLRCDPISGHDNLYWYRRVMGKEIKFLLHFVKESKQDESGMPNNRFLAERTGGTYSTLKVQPAELEDSGVYFCASSQGAMNTEAFFGQGTRLTVV.

The gene calls are TRBV5-1 and TRBJ2-3, with D hard to call. CDR3 length: 16 amino acids. CDR1 SGHRS and CDR2 YFSETQ come from the germline V gene. Trimming shortened V by 0 bases and J by 0 bases, and 11 bases separated the two germline ends. In DNA, the CDR3 is TGCGCCAGCAGCTTGGGGTCCTCGGCAAGCACAGATACGCAGTATTTT. Translating it yields CASSLGSSASTDTQYF.

The chain links TRBV6-7 to TRBJ2-7; 10 positions agree with TRBD2. TRBV6-7 qualifies as an ORF whose function is uncertain. The V segment lost 4 bases and the J segment 7 bases; nucleotides outside the gene matches: 10. The CDR3 covers 15 residues. The CDR3 DNA reads TGTGCCAGCAGTTGCGTAAGCGGGAGGGCGGGGGAGCAGTACTTC. Protein: CASSCVSGRAGEQYF.

V is TRBV7-3 and J is TRBJ1-3; no firm D call. CDR1 is SGHTA and CDR2 is FQGTGA in the germline V gene. The CDR3 loop spans 16 amino acids. Trimming took 5 bases from V and 1 from J, leaving 15 bases between them. CDR3 DNA sequence: TGTGCCAGCAGCCCGAATGTGGCAGCATCTGGAAACACCATATATTTT. As protein: CASSPNVAASGNTIYF. Complete variable domain (other parts from reference TRBV7-3 and TRBJ1-3): GAGVSQTPSNKVTEKGKYVELRCDPISGHTALYWYRQSLGQGPEFLIYFQGTGAADDSGLPNDRFFAVRPEGSVSTLKIQRTERGDSAVYLCASSPNVAASGNTIYFGEGSWLTVV.

The chain joins TRBV27 to TRBJ2-7; 7 nucleotides match TRBD1. V lost 2 bases to trimming and J lost 2 bases; unmatched junction nucleotides: 9. This CDR3 contains 16 residues. CDR1 MNHEY and CDR2 SMNVEV come from the germline V gene (reference sequence). The CDR3 DNA follows: TGTGCCAGCAGTTTAAATAGGGGACAGAAACCCTACGAGCAGTACTTC. As protein: CASSLNRGQKPYEQYF.

The V call is TRBV11-2, the J call TRBJ2-7; possibly TRBD1 or TRBD2 for D (5 bases each). The germline CDR1 and CDR2 sequences are SGHAT and FQNNGV. Trimming shortened V by 5 bases and J by 3 bases, and 20 bases separated the two germline ends. The CDR3 loop spans 16 amino acids. This chain's CDR3 is CASSPTVGTGLYEQYF. The DNA for the CDR3 is TGTGCCAGCAGCCCAACGGTGGGGACCGGCCTCTACGAGCAGTACTTC.

This chain links TRBV19 with TRBJ2-7; 8 bases map to TRBD2. With V trimmed by 10 bases and J by 4 bases, 15 bases remained unmatched. The CDR3 runs to 15 residues. From germline, CDR1 is LNHDA and CDR2 SQIVND (reference sequence). CDR3 nucleotides: TGTGCCACCAGTTCCCCCGGACTAGCTGTTTACGAGCAGTACTTC. As protein: CATSSPGLAVYEQYF.

The chain recombines TRBV18 with TRBJ2-1; no firm D call. The V gene lost 3 bases and the J gene lost 9 bases, with 9 bases spanning the gap. Germline V gene sequence: CDR1 KGHSH, CDR2 LQKENI. The CDR3 sequence is 12 residues long. CDR3 protein: CASSPNFGEQFF. Written as DNA, the CDR3 is TGTGCCAGCTCACCCAATTTCGGTGAGCAGTTCTTC.

This clone was seen a few times. This rearrangement joins TRBV11-2 to TRBJ1-1; 7 bases fit TRBD1. This CDR3 has 14 residues. V trimming: 5 bases; J trimming: 6 bases; junction bases outside the gene matches: 9. Looked up from germline, CDR1 is SGHAT and CDR2 is FQNNGV. CDR3 region: CASSAGTAVAEAFF. CDR3 nucleotide sequence: TGTGCCAGCAGCGCCGGGACAGCAGTTGCTGAAGCTTTCTTT.

V usage is TRBV4-1 and J usage is TRBJ1-1; TRBD1 is a possible D gene (6 bases). CDR1 MGHRA and CDR2 YSYEKL come from the germline V gene. The CDR3 totals 18 residues. V dropped 4 bases and J dropped 8 bases, with 29 bases sitting between them. The CDR3 here is CASSPYGQRAIGVSEAFF. The CDR3 coding sequence is TGCGCCAGCAGCCCCTATGGACAGCGGGCGATTGGAGTGAGCGAAGCTTTCTTT.

The chain is built from TRBV11-2 and TRBJ1-1; 9 nucleotides align to TRBD1. The CDR3 has 17 amino acids. Germline V gives CDR1 SGHAT, CDR2 FQNNGV. Trimming removed 6 bases from V and 0 bases from J; junction bases left unmatched: 11. CDR3 loop: CASSAGTGPPLNTEAFF. The CDR3 DNA follows: TGTGCCAGCAGTGCCGGGACAGGGCCGCCATTGAACACTGAAGCTTTCTTT.

This clone was seen a few times. This chain joins TRBV25-1 and TRBJ2-7, with TRBD1 matching over 7 bases. CDR1 and CDR2 (germline): MGHDK, SYGVNS. Trimming at V came to 5 bases and at J to 0 bases, leaving 7 bases not matched to a gene. This CDR3 has 15 residues. This CDR3 reads CASSPLGTVSYEQYF. CDR3 sequence (DNA): TGTGCCAGCAGTCCCCTCGGGACAGTCTCCTACGAGCAGTACTTC.

V gene TRBV4-2 combines with J gene TRBJ2-7, with D uncertain. The germline gives CDR1 LGHNA, CDR2 YNFKEQ. The V end lost 0 bases, the J end lost 5 bases, and 8 bases lay between the germline ends. CDR3 size: 13 residues. The CDR3 coding sequence is TGTGCCAGCAGCCAAGATTGGAGTGACGAGCAGTACTTC. As protein: CASSQDWSDEQYF.

The rearrangement links TRBV19 to TRBJ1-1; perhaps TRBD1 as D (6 bases). With 7 bases removed from V and 4 bases from J, the gap between germline ends came to 13 bases. The germline CDR1 and CDR2 sequences are LNHDA and SQIVND (reference sequence). This CDR3 comprises 13 residues. CDR3 region: CASNRGSVTEAFF. Here the CDR3 DNA reads TGTGCCAGTAATAGGGGGTCTGTCACTGAAGCTTTCTTT.

The chain is built from TRBV27 and TRBJ2-7; possible D gene TRBD1, 5 bases. The CDR3 is made up of 16 amino acids. The germline V and J ends were trimmed by 1 base and 7 bases, with 20 bases remaining between them. The germline V gene encodes CDR1 MNHEY and CDR2 SMNVEV (reference sequence). CDR3 coding DNA: TGTGCCAGCAGTTTATTAGTCAGGGCCCCCCTAGAAGAGCAGTACTTC. As protein: CASSLLVRAPLEEQYF.

CDR3 region: CASSPVGKDTGELFF. CDR3 nucleotide sequence: TGTGCCAGCTCACCGGTAGGGAAAGACACCGGGGAGCTGTTTTTT. V and J are TRBV18 and TRBJ2-2, with D unresolved. The CDR3 length is 15 residues. The V end lost 3 bases, the J end lost 3 bases, and 11 bases lay between the germline ends. Germline CDR1 reads KGHSH; CDR2 reads LQKENI.

This chain uses TRBV18 with TRBJ1-4; D is ambiguous. The V end was cut by 1 base, the J end by 4 bases, with 16 bases between. The germline CDR1 and CDR2 sequences are KGHSH and LQKENI. This CDR3 has 17 amino acids. This chain's CDR3 is CASSPLTTGDGNEKLFF. For the CDR3, the DNA is TGTGCCAGCTCACCACTTACCACGGGCGATGGTAATGAAAAACTGTTTTTT.